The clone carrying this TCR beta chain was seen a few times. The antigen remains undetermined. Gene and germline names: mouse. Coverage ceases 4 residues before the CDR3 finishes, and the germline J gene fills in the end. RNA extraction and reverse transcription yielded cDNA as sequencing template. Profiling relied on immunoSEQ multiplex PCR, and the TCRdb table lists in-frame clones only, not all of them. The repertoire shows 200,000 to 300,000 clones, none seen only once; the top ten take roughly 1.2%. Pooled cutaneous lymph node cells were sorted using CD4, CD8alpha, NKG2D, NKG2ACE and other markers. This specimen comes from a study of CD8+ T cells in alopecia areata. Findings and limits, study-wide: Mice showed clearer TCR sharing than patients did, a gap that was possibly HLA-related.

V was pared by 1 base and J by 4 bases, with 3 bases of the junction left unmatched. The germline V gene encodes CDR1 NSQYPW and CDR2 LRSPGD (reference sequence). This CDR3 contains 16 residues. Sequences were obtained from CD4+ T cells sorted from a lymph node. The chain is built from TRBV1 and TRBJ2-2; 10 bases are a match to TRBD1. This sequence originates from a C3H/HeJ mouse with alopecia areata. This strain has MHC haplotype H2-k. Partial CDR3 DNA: TGCACCTGCAGTGCAGCCGGGACAGGGGTCACCGGG. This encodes CTCSAAGTGVTG. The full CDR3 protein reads CTCSAAGTGVTGQLYF.